These 12 T cell receptor beta chains were sequenced from one sample in a study of T cells in Graves' hyperthyroidism and ophthalmopathy. Researchers took RNA transcripts and amplified the TCR beta CDR3 regions from them. First-round RT-PCR targeting the TCR CDR3 was performed with the HTBI primer set. Using its own MiXCR run on the multiplex PCR reads, TCRdb lists one record per CDR3 protein. The table has 300,000 to 450,000 distinct CDR3 sequences, 13% seen once; the top ten hold around 20%. Source material: blood. The receptors were sampled from a man between 25 and 39 years old with Graves' hyperthyroidism that later progressed to Graves' ophthalmopathy.

This clonotype was detected ten times or more. The CDR3 nucleotides are TGTGCCAGCAGTGAAGAGTGGCGGGGGGATTCCTACGAGCAGTACTTC. Encoded protein: CASSEEWRGDSYEQYF. This rearrangement joins TRBV6-1 to TRBJ2-7; 8 bases line up with TRBD2. V shed 1 base and J 1 base; nucleotides not matched to a gene: 6. The germline V gene encodes CDR1 MNHNS and CDR2 SASEGT. The CDR3 loop spans 16 amino acids.

The CDR3 DNA is TGTGCCAGCAGCGTAGAATCTGGGACTCCCCACTACAATGAGCAGTTCTTC. It translates to CASSVESGTPHYNEQFF. This chain joins TRBV9 and TRBJ2-1, with D possibly TRBD2 on 6 matching bases. Per germline, CDR1 SGDLS and CDR2 YYNGEE. Trimming left V 0 bases short and J 3 bases short, with 16 bases between. The CDR3 loop spans 17 amino acids.

This clonotype was observed a handful of times. The genes are TRBV30 and TRBJ2-3; TRBD2 aligns across 9 bases. The V gene's germline CDR1 is GTSNPN and CDR2 SVGIG (reference sequence). The CDR3 contains 15 residues. With V trimmed by 4 bases and J by 2 bases, 7 bases remained unmatched. CDR3 bases: TGTGCCTGGAACGGCGGGGGGGCCAACACAGATACGCAGTATTTT. Protein sequence: CAWNGGGANTDTQYF. Supplemented by reference TRBV30 and TRBJ2-3, the full variable domain reads SQTIHQWPATLVQPVGSPLSLECTVEGTSNPNLYWYRQAAGRGLQLLFYSVGIGQISSEVPQNLSASRPQDRQFILSSKKLLLSDSGFYLCAWNGGGANTDTQYFGPGTRLTVL.

This clonotype was seen a few times. The J gene is TRBJ1-5, the V gene TRBV27, with D tentatively TRBD1 (5 bases). The V and J ends lost 9 bases and 0 bases respectively, with 15 bases between them. Germline CDR1 is MNHEY and CDR2 is SMNVEV (reference sequence). There are 15 residues in the CDR3. CDR3 sequence: CASGRTKNSNQPQHF. The CDR3 coding sequence is TGTGCCAGTGGGAGGACAAAAAATAGCAATCAGCCCCAGCATTTT.

J is TRBJ1-1 and V is TRBV30; 9 positions match TRBD1. Per the germline V gene, CDR1 is GTSNPN and CDR2 is SVGIG (reference sequence). V shed 2 bases and J 4 bases; nucleotides not matched to a gene: 11. The CDR3 length is 16 residues. CDR3 protein: CAWSKAGTGFITEAFF. The CDR3 coding sequence is TGTGCCTGGAGTAAGGCCGGGACAGGGTTCATCACTGAAGCTTTCTTT.

J is TRBJ2-5 and V is TRBV6-1; 11 positions agree with TRBD2. In germline, CDR1 is MNHNS, CDR2 SASEGT. V lost 5 bases, J lost 10 bases, and 15 bases stayed unmatched. This CDR3 region has 16 residues. For the CDR3, the DNA is TGTGCCAGCAGTTATGTTGGTAGCGGGGGGGCCAGCGGCCAGTACTTC. Translating gives CASSYVGSGGASGQYF.

This chain joins TRBV7-6 and TRBJ1-5, with D possibly matching TRBD1 (5 bases). Germline CDR1 SGHVS, CDR2 FNYEAQ. The CDR3 totals 16 residues. Trimming removed 1 base from V and 6 bases from J, with 16 bases in between. The CDR3 sequence is CASSLGGREEAQPQHF. In DNA form, the CDR3 reads TGTGCCAGCAGCTTAGGTGGCAGGGAAGAAGCTCAGCCCCAGCATTTT.

The rearrangement uses TRBV30 and TRBJ1-1; D unclear. Germline-derived CDR1 and CDR2 are GTSNPN and SVGIG (reference sequence). The CDR3 consists of 14 residues. The V gene lost 0 bases and the J gene lost 8 bases, with 16 bases spanning the gap. In DNA form, the CDR3 reads TGTGCCTGGAGTGTGCCCCGGACGAGCAGGGAAGCTTTCTTT. As protein: CAWSVPRTSREAFF.

This clonotype was recorded at least ten times. The J gene is TRBJ2-5, the V gene TRBV2, with 13 nucleotides matching TRBD2. The germline V gene has CDR1 SNHLY and CDR2 FYNNEI. V lost 4 bases to trimming and J lost 5 bases; unmatched junction nucleotides: 10. CDR3 length equals 17 residues. The CDR3 protein is CASSGGTSGDFRETQYF. CDR3 DNA: TGTGCCAGCAGTGGGGGGACTAGCGGGGATTTCCGGGAGACCCAGTACTTC. Full variable domain (rest looked up from reference TRBV2 and TRBJ2-5): EPEVTQTPSHQVTQMGQEVILRCVPISNHLYFYWYRQILGQKVEFLVSFYNNEISEKSEIFDDQFSVERPDGSNFTLKIRSTKLEDSAMYFCASSGGTSGDFRETQYFGPGTRLLVL.

The V gene is TRBV11-3, the J gene TRBJ2-2, with 8 bases matching TRBD1. Germline V lookup: CDR1 SGHNT, CDR2 YENEEA. Unmatched junction bases numbered 9, after V lost 3 bases and J lost 9 bases. The CDR3 has 15 residues. CDR3 amino acids: CASSFPGGAFRELFF. DNA for the CDR3: TGTGCCAGCAGCTTCCCAGGGGGCGCCTTCCGGGAGCTGTTTTTT.

This clonotype was detected only a few times. V is TRBV27 and J is TRBJ2-7, with no clear D. The CDR3 runs 12 residues. Per the germline V gene, CDR1 is MNHEY and CDR2 is SMNVEV (reference sequence). Trimming cost V 8 bases and J 4 bases, with 12 bases left between them. The CDR3, as DNA: TGTGCCAGCGGACGCAACGTTTACGAGCAGTACTTC. Encoded protein: CASGRNVYEQYF.

This clonotype was counted ten times or more. This chain connects TRBV27 to TRBJ2-1; TRBD2 is a possible D gene (5 bases). This CDR3 is 15 amino acids long. Per germline, CDR1 MNHEY and CDR2 SMNVEV (reference sequence). V was cut by 3 bases and J by 3 bases, with 12 bases left in between. In DNA, the CDR3 is TGTGCCAGCAGTTTCGGCGGACTGGGCTACAATGAGCAGTTCTTC. It is translated as CASSFGGLGYNEQFF.